Below, 7 T cell receptor beta chains from the same sample are listed, as sequenced in a study of blood T cells in healthy people across ages. Next came a second PCR, run for about 6 to 12 cycles, which used a sample-barcoded 5' primer along with a J-beta primer mix. TCRdb reprocessed the 5' RACE reads via MiXCR and lists one record per CDR3 protein. Of roughly 860,000 distinct CDR3 sequences in the sample, about 62% are singletons; the top ten hold roughly 25%. The sample comprised blood. The source of these receptors is a man aged 30-40 years in good health.

This chain connects TRBV6-2 or TRBV6-3 to TRBJ2-3, with a possible D match to TRBD2 (5 bases). CDR1 MNHEY and CDR2 SVGEGT come from the germline V gene. Trimming took 2 bases from V and 7 from J, leaving 16 bases between them. The CDR3 length is 15 residues. CDR3 residues: CASSYRTPLVNTQYF. In DNA, the CDR3 is TGTGCCAGCAGTTACCGGACTCCCCTCGTGAATACGCAGTATTTT.

This sequence joins TRBV15 and TRBJ1-1; D ambiguous. Germline CDR1 LNHNV, CDR2 YYDKDF (reference sequence). V was clipped by 0 bases and J by 3 bases, with 8 bases between them. This CDR3 is 14 amino acids long. The CDR3 DNA reads TGTGCCACCAGCAGAGATTGGGGTCACACTGAAGCTTTCTTT. This encodes CATSRDWGHTEAFF.

As to this clonotype: A much larger clone sits a single nucleotide away, making a read error possible. This chain connects TRBV6-6 to TRBJ2-1, with a weak D call TRBD1 (6 bases). This CDR3 has 15 amino acids. CDR1 and CDR2 (germline): MNHNY, SVGAGI (reference sequence). The CDR3 DNA reads TGTGCCAGCAGTTACGTACAGGGCGTGGACAATGAGCGGTTCTTC. Its protein is CASSYVQGVDNERFF.

This clonotype was seen a handful of times. V and J are TRBV24-1 and TRBJ1-5; tentative D call: TRBD1 (6 bases). CDR1 and CDR2 (germline): KGHDR, SFDVKD. V was trimmed by 5 bases and J by 0 bases, leaving 7 bases between them. The CDR3 loop spans 14 amino acids. The DNA of the CDR3 is TGTGCCACCAGTGGGACAGTTAGCAATCAGCCCCAGCATTTT. Translated, it gives CATSGTVSNQPQHF.

This chain connects TRBV6-1 to TRBJ2-3; TRBD2 aligns across 8 bases. Germline trimming cut 3 bases from V and 0 bases from J; bases unmatched to any gene: 8. Germline V CDR1 and CDR2: MNHNS, SASEGT. The CDR3 is 17 amino acids. The CDR3 DNA reads as TGTGCCAGCAGTGACTTAAGCGGGGGCGCTAGCACAGATACGCAGTATTTT. It codes for CASSDLSGGASTDTQYF.

V is TRBV4-3 and J is TRBJ2-3, with 9 bases that match TRBD1. Per the germline V gene, CDR1 is LGHNA and CDR2 is YSLEER. This CDR3 is 17 amino acids long. Trimming at V came to 0 bases and at J to 6 bases, leaving 10 bases not matched to a gene. The CDR3 nucleotides read TGCGCCAGCAGCCAAGATTTAGGGGGACAGGGACCGGATACGCAGTATTTT. Translated: CASSQDLGGQGPDTQYF.

CDR3 protein: CASSSGTVYNEQFF. Written as DNA, the CDR3 is TGTGCCAGCAGCTCCGGGACAGTCTACAATGAGCAGTTCTTC. This chain uses TRBV12-3 or TRBV12-4 with TRBJ2-1; 7 bases map to TRBD1. The CDR3 contains 14 residues. The J segment lost 3 bases and the V segment lost 6 bases, leaving 5 bases of the junction unmatched.